The clone carrying this T cell receptor (beta chain) was counted only a few times. Its antigen is unidentified. This entry belongs to a study of T cells in Graves' hyperthyroidism and ophthalmopathy. The study's findings and limits: Ophthalmopathy and stable hyperthyroidism were separated by a 13 V-J model.

RNA transcripts gave rise to amplified TCR beta CDR3 regions. Initially, a first-round RT-PCR of the TCR CDR3 employed the HTBI primer set. TCRdb redid the calling of the multiplex PCR reads with MiXCR, one entry per CDR3 protein. Among 550,000 to 800,000 distinct CDR3 sequences listed, roughly 15% were seen once. CDR3 size: 14 residues. V was pared by 8 bases and J by 3 bases, with 3 bases of the junction left unmatched. The germline gives CDR1 MDHEN, CDR2 SYDVKM. The clonotype originates from a man aged 18 to 35 with Graves' hyperthyroidism. The sequenced sample consisted of blood. The V call is TRBV28, the J call TRBJ2-7; TRBD2 matches 14 bases. CDR3: CASDGTSGSYEQYF. The CDR3 coding sequence is TGTGCCAGCGATGGGACTAGCGGGAGCTACGAGCAGTACTTC.